The rows below give T cell receptor beta chains drawn from one sample of a study of blood T cell repertoires in COVID-19. Repertoires were generated with immunoSEQ multiplex PCR, while TCRdb's copy carries only in-frame clones and drops some. The sample consists of about 220,000 clones, approximately 77% of them appearing once. The sample comprised peripheral blood. These receptor sequences come from a woman older than 75 with acute or convalescent COVID-19. CDR3s include the opening cysteine and the closing phenylalanine or tryptophan. Each record gives: J gene, V gene, clone size, D gene, CDR3 protein, CDR3 DNA. D genes are given only for firm matches. A row's size may be missing; if present it is once, few, many or a size class.

j_gene: TRBJ1-4; v_gene: TRBV5-1; abundance: -; d_gene: TRBD1; CDR3aa: CASSLGQGGEKLFF; CDR3nt: TGCGCCAGCAGCTTGGGACAGGGTGGCGAAAAACTGTTTTTT
j_gene: TRBJ1-2; v_gene: TRBV7-9; abundance: few; d_gene: -; CDR3aa: CASTYHVLDSNYGYTF; CDR3nt: TGTGCCAGCACCTACCACGTCCTGGACAGCAACTATGGCTACACCTTC
j_gene: TRBJ1-2; v_gene: TRBV7-2; abundance: -; d_gene: -; CDR3aa: CASSQYGGTTGYGYTF; CDR3nt: TGTGCCAGCAGCCAATATGGGGGGACCACTGGCTATGGCTACACCTTC
j_gene: TRBJ2-1; v_gene: TRBV19; abundance: -; d_gene: TRBD1; CDR3aa: CASSTPAGQGSYNEQFF; CDR3nt: TGTGCCAGTAGTACACCCGCCGGACAGGGGTCCTACAATGAGCAGTTCTTC
j_gene: TRBJ2-7; v_gene: TRBV6-8; abundance: -; d_gene: TRBD1; CDR3aa: CASSRDSDSYEQYF; CDR3nt: TGTGCCAGCAGCCGGGACAGCGACTCCTACGAGCAGTACTTC
j_gene: TRBJ1-1; v_gene: TRBV7-2; abundance: -; d_gene: -; CDR3aa: CASSLLSWNTEAFF; CDR3nt: TGTGCCAGCAGCTTATTGTCTTGGAACACTGAAGCTTTCTTT
j_gene: TRBJ1-2; v_gene: TRBV28; abundance: once; d_gene: TRBD1; CDR3aa: CASSTIDRGHGYTF; CDR3nt: TGTGCCAGCAGTACTATCGACAGGGGGCACGGCTACACCTTC
j_gene: TRBJ1-2; v_gene: TRBV7-2; abundance: -; d_gene: -; CDR3aa: CASSSQGNYGYTF; CDR3nt: TGTGCCAGCAGTTCCCAGGGGAACTATGGCTACACCTTC
j_gene: TRBJ1-2; v_gene: TRBV28; abundance: -; d_gene: TRBD1; CDR3aa: CASSLSPRTGAYGYTF; CDR3nt: TGTGCCAGCAGTTTATCCCCCCGGACAGGGGCCTATGGCTACACCTTC
j_gene: TRBJ1-4; v_gene: TRBV2; abundance: -; d_gene: TRBD1; CDR3aa: CASRTTGDREKLFF; CDR3nt: TGTGCCAGCAGGACGACAGGGGATCGTGAAAAACTGTTTTTT
j_gene: TRBJ1-4; v_gene: TRBV4-3; abundance: -; d_gene: -; CDR3aa: CASSQERGVLEKLFF; CDR3nt: TGCGCCAGCAGCCAAGAACGGGGGGTTTTGGAAAAACTGTTTTTT
j_gene: TRBJ1-1; v_gene: TRBV6-5; abundance: -; d_gene: TRBD1; CDR3aa: CASTTGGLGRTEAFF; CDR3nt: TGTGCCAGCACTACAGGGGGCCTGGGACGGACTGAAGCTTTCTTT
j_gene: TRBJ1-2; v_gene: TRBV28; abundance: -; d_gene: TRBD1; CDR3aa: CASIRTGAPNYGYTF; CDR3nt: TGTGCCAGCATACGGACAGGGGCCCCCAACTATGGCTACACCTTC
j_gene: TRBJ2-1; v_gene: TRBV7-3; abundance: -; d_gene: -; CDR3aa: CASSSGLSHNEQFF; CDR3nt: TGTGCCAGCAGCTCAGGACTCAGCCACAATGAGCAGTTCTTC
j_gene: TRBJ2-7; v_gene: TRBV24-1; abundance: -; d_gene: TRBD1; CDR3aa: CATSDRDRDYQYEQYF; CDR3nt: TGTGCCACCAGTGACCGGGACAGGGACTATCAATACGAGCAGTACTTC
j_gene: TRBJ1-1; v_gene: TRBV5-1; abundance: -; d_gene: -; CDR3aa: CASSLTSYRVGTEAFF; CDR3nt: TGCGCCAGCAGCTTGACCTCGTACAGGGTAGGCACTGAAGCTTTCTTT
j_gene: TRBJ2-7; v_gene: TRBV9; abundance: few; d_gene: -; CDR3aa: CASSPVAGEQYF; CDR3nt: TGTGCCAGCAGCCCCGTGGCGGGGGAGCAGTACTTC
j_gene: TRBJ1-6; v_gene: TRBV7-3; abundance: -; d_gene: TRBD1; CDR3aa: CASSLYRGDNSPLHF; CDR3nt: TGTGCCAGCAGCTTGTACAGGGGGGATAATTCACCCCTCCACTTT
j_gene: TRBJ2-7; v_gene: TRBV4-1; abundance: -; d_gene: -; CDR3aa: CASSQGPGLSSYEQYF; CDR3nt: TGCGCCAGCAGCCAAGGGCCGGGGTTGAGCTCCTACGAGCAGTACTTC
j_gene: TRBJ2-4; v_gene: TRBV19; abundance: -; d_gene: TRBD1; CDR3aa: CASSIPGQGLNIQYF; CDR3nt: TGTGCCAGTAGTATCCCCGGACAGGGACTAAACATTCAGTACTTC
j_gene: TRBJ1-2; v_gene: TRBV12-3/TRBV12-4; abundance: -; d_gene: -; CDR3aa: CASSVTGFYGYTF; CDR3nt: TGTGCCAGCAGTGTGACAGGTTTCTATGGCTACACCTTC
j_gene: TRBJ1-5; v_gene: TRBV12-5; abundance: -; d_gene: TRBD1; CDR3aa: CASGLGQINQPQHF; CDR3nt: TGTGCTAGTGGCCTGGGACAGATCAATCAGCCCCAGCATTTT
j_gene: TRBJ1-2; v_gene: TRBV7-2; abundance: -; d_gene: TRBD1; CDR3aa: CASSVQGAGYGYTF; CDR3nt: TGTGCCAGCAGCGTCCAGGGGGCTGGCTATGGCTACACCTTC
j_gene: TRBJ1-3; v_gene: TRBV11-2; abundance: -; d_gene: -; CDR3aa: CASSLESMGGEGNTIYF; CDR3nt: TGTGCCAGCAGCTTAGAATCTATGGGGGGTGAAGGAAACACCATATATTTT
j_gene: TRBJ2-3; v_gene: TRBV6-5; abundance: -; d_gene: -; CDR3aa: CASSYNQVSTDTQYF; CDR3nt: TGTGCCAGCAGTTACAATCAGGTTAGCACAGATACGCAGTATTTT